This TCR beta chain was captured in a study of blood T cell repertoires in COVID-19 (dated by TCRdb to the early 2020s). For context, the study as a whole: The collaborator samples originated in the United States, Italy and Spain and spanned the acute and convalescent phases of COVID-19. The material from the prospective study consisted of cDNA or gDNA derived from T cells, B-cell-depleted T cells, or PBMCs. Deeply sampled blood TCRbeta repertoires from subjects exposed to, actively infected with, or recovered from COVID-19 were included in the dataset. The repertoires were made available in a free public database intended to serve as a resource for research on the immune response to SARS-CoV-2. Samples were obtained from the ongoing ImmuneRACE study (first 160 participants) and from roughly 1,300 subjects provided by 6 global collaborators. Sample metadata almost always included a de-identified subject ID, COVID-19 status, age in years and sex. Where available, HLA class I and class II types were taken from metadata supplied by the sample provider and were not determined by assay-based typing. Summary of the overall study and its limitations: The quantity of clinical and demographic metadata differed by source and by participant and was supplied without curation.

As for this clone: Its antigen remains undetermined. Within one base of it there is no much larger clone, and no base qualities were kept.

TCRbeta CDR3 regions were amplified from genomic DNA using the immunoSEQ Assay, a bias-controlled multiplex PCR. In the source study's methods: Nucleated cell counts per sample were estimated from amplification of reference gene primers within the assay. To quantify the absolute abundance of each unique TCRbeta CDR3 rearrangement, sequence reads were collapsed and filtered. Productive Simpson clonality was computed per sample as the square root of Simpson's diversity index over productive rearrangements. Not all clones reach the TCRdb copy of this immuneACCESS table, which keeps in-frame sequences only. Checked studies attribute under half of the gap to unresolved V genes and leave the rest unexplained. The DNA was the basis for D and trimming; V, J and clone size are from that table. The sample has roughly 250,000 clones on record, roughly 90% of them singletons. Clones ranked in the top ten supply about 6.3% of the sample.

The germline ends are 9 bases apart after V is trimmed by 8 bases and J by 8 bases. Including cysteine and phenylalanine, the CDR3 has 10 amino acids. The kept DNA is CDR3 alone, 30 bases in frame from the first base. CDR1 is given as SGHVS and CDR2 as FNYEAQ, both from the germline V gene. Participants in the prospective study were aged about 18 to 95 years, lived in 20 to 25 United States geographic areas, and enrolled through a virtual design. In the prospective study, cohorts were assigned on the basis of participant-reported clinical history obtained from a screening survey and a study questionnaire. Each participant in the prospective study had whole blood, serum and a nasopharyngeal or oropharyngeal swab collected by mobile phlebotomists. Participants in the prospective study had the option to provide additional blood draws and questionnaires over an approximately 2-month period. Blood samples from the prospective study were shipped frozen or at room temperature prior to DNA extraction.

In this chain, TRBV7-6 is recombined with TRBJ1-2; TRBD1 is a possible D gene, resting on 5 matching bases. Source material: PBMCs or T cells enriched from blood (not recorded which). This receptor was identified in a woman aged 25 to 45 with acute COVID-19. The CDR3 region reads CASAGIGYTF. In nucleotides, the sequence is TGTGCCAGCGCAGGGATCGGCTACACCTTC.